This T cell receptor beta chain was captured in a study of CD8 T cells in ankylosing spondylitis. Quantitative 5'-RACE with molecular barcodes was used to make the TCR beta libraries. TCRdb re-derived calls from the 5' RACE reads in MiXCR, one entry per CDR3 protein. The data hold 700,000 or so distinct CDR3 sequences, with under 20% observed a single time. CDR1 and CDR2 (germline): LNHDA, SQIVND (reference sequence). V trimming: 4 bases; J trimming: 0 bases; junction bases outside the gene matches: 17. This CDR3 is built from 19 residues. This clonotype was picked up a small number of times. Its antigen is undetermined. Study-wide results and limits: Clones linked with disease were CD8+ and fairly uncommon in the peripheral blood. A motif of 8 or 9 highly homologous TCR beta variants was seen as apparently characteristic of ankylosing spondylitis blood.

This receptor was taken from a male donor with ankylosing spondylitis. Source material: blood, either unsorted or a sorted T cell fraction (not recorded which). The chain is built from TRBV19 and TRBJ1-2, with 7 bases that match TRBD1. The CDR3 DNA sequence: TGTGCCAGTAGTAAAACTCCCACAGGGGCCCTCCGAGCTAACTATGGCTACACCTTC. As protein: CASSKTPTGALRANYGYTF.